The rows below give T cell receptor beta chains drawn from one sample of a study of blood T cell repertoires in COVID-19. Repertoires were generated with immunoSEQ multiplex PCR, while TCRdb's copy carries only in-frame clones and drops some. This sample carries some 90,000 clones, over 65% of them seen once, and the ten largest clones take over 10%. The material sequenced was peripheral blood. The receptors derive from a human donor in a cohort sampled during active COVID-19. The CDR3 runs from the conserved cysteine through the conserved F or W. D genes are given only for firm matches. Some rows have no size entry. The others give once, few or many, or a class for an expanded clone.

j_call	cdr3_length	clone_size	d_call	v_call	cdr3_aa	cdr3_nt
TRBJ2-3	15	-	-	TRBV7-3	CASSPQATGTDTQYF	TGTGCCAGCAGCCCCCAAGCTACCGGCACAGATACGCAGTATTTT
TRBJ2-7	12	-	-	TRBV20-1	CSASGQTYEQYF	TGCAGTGCTAGTGGGCAAACCTACGAGCAGTACTTC
TRBJ1-6	14	-	TRBD1	TRBV2	CASSEGQGGSPLHF	TGTGCCAGCAGTGAAGGGCAGGGGGGTTCACCCCTCCACTTT
TRBJ2-3	17	-	TRBD2	TRBV27	CASRGTSGDTYTDTQYF	TGTGCCAGTCGGGGGACTAGCGGAGACACGTACACAGATACGCAGTATTTT
TRBJ2-3	15	-	-	TRBV6-4	CASREQGAETDTQYF	TGTGCCAGCAGAGAGCAGGGCGCTGAGACAGATACGCAGTATTTT
TRBJ1-5	14	-	TRBD1	TRBV2	CASCPTGGDQPQHF	TGTGCCAGCTGCCCGACAGGGGGCGATCAGCCCCAGCATTTT
TRBJ1-6	16	-	-	TRBV7-2	CASSLALDSRHSPLHF	TGTGCCAGCAGCTTAGCCCTGGACAGCCGCCATTCACCCCTCCACTTT
TRBJ2-3	14	-	-	TRBV18	CASSPSGSTDTQYF	TGTGCCAGCTCACCGTCGGGAAGCACAGATACGCAGTATTTT
TRBJ2-7	14	-	TRBD2	TRBV7-2	CASKLAGGAYEQYF	TGTGCCAGCAAACTAGCGGGGGGGGCCTACGAGCAGTACTTC
TRBJ2-3	16	-	-	TRBV6-5	CASSYSWPEIMNTQYF	TGTGCCAGCAGTTACTCTTGGCCGGAGATCATGAATACGCAGTATTTT
TRBJ2-6	16	-	-	TRBV18	CASSPLDLYGANVLTF	TGTGCCAGCTCACCTCTAGACTTATATGGGGCCAACGTCCTGACTTTC
TRBJ2-1	14	once	-	TRBV2	CASIGQLTYNEQFF	TGTGCCAGCATCGGACAGTTGACTTACAATGAGCAGTTCTTC
TRBJ2-5	18	-	TRBD2	TRBV29-1	CSVEDPVASGGYQETQYF	TGCAGCGTTGAGGACCCCGTGGCTAGCGGGGGGTACCAAGAGACCCAGTACTTC
TRBJ2-7	16	few	TRBD1	TRBV5-4	CASSSPGTASVHEQYF	TGTGCCAGCAGCTCCCCCGGGACAGCATCGGTCCACGAGCAGTACTTC
TRBJ2-6	18	-	-	TRBV9	CASSGRQALAPGANVLTF	TGTGCCAGCAGCGGACGACAGGCCCTCGCCCCTGGGGCCAACGTCCTGACTTTC
TRBJ2-3	15	-	TRBD2	TRBV11-2	CATAPGLAVSDTQYF	TGTGCCACCGCACCGGGACTAGCTGTTTCAGATACGCAGTATTTT
TRBJ2-1	17	-	TRBD2	TRBV2	CASSQVAGVGSYNEQFF	TGTGCCAGCAGCCAAGTAGCGGGAGTAGGCTCCTACAATGAGCAGTTCTTC
TRBJ1-3	16	-	-	TRBV4-3	CASSQDIGTYGNTIYF	TGCGCCAGCAGCCAAGATATCGGGACTTATGGAAACACCATATATTTT